The clone carrying this T cell receptor beta chain occurred a few times. Its antigen remains unknown. Germline V lookup: CDR1 KGHSH, CDR2 LQKENI. Trimming removed 3 bases at V and 0 bases at J, with 12 bases between. The CDR3 totals 16 residues. These data are taken from a study of blood T cells in healthy people across ages. Study-wide results and limits: Per million T cells, TCR beta diversity dropped about linearly as age rose.

Combining a sample-barcoded 5' primer with a J-beta primer mix, a second PCR ran for roughly 7 to 12 cycles. Via MiXCR, TCRdb re-called the 5' RACE reads, giving one row per CDR3 protein. This sample has about 730,000 distinct CDR3 sequences; roughly 45% occur once, and the top ten carry about 20%. Each donor was a healthy Caucasian individual from Russia, aged roughly 6 to 90. Sample: blood. This clonotype was obtained from a woman in her sixties in good health. V gene TRBV18 combines with J gene TRBJ2-1, with D possibly being TRBD2 (5 bases). In DNA form, the CDR3 reads TGTGCCAGCTCACCCTCCGGGGTAAGCTCCTACAATGAGCAGTTCTTC. Its translation is CASSPSGVSSYNEQFF.